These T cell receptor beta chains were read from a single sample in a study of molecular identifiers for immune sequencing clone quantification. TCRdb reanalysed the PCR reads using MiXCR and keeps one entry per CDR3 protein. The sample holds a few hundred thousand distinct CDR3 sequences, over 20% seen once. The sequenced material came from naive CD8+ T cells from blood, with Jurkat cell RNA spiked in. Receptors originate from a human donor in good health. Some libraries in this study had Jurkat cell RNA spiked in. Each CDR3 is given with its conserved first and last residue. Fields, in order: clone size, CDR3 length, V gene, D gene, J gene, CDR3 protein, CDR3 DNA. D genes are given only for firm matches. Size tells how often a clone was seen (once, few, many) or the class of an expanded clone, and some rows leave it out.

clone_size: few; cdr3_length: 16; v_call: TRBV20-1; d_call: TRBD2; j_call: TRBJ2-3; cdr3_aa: CSARDLRGGPGDTQYF; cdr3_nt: TGCAGTGCTAGAGATCTCCGGGGGGGCCCGGGAGATACGCAGTATTTT
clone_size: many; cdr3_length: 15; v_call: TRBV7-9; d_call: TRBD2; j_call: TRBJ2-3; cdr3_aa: CASSLALADPDTQYF; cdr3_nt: TGTGCCAGCAGCTTAGCACTAGCGGACCCAGATACGCAGTATTTT
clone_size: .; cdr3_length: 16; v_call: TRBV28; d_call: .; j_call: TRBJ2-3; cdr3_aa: CASSPWTIFFTDTQYF; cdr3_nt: TGTGCCAGCAGTCCGTGGACTATTTTCTTCACAGATACGCAGTATTTT
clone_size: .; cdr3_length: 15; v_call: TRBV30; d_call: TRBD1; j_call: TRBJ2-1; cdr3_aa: CAWSAGTGIYNEQFF; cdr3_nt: TGTGCCTGGAGTGCCGGGACAGGAATATACAATGAGCAGTTCTTC
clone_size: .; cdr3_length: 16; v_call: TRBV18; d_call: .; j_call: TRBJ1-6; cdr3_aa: CASSPWTEPFVAPLHF; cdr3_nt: TGTGCCAGCTCACCTTGGACAGAGCCCTTCGTAGCACCCCTCCACTTT
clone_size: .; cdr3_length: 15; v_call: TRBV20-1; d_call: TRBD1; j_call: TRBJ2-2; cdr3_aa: CSARDPQGAFGELFF; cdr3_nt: TGCAGTGCTAGAGATCCACAGGGGGCATTCGGGGAGCTGTTTTTT
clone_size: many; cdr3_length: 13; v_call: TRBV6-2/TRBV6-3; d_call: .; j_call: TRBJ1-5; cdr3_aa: CASSLSGLQPQHF; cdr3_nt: TGTGCCAGCAGTTTGTCGGGGCTTCAGCCCCAGCATTTT
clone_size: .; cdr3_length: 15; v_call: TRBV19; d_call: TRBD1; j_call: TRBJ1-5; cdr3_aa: CASLAGTASNQPQHF; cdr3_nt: TGTGCCAGTCTTGCCGGGACAGCGAGCAATCAGCCCCAGCATTTT
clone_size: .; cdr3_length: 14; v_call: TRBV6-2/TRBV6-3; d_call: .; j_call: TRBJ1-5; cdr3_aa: CASSYSGGNQPQHF; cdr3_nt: TGTGCCAGCAGTTATTCAGGGGGCAATCAGCCCCAGCATTTT
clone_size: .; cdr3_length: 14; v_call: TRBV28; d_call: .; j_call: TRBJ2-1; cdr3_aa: CASSWQCSYNEQFF; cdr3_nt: TGTGCCAGCAGTTGGCAGTGCTCCTACAATGAGCAGTTCTTC
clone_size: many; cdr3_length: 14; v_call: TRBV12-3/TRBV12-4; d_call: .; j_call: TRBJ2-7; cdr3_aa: CASSPAGRDHEQYF; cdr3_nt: TGTGCCAGCAGCCCGGCGGGCAGGGACCACGAGCAGTACTTC
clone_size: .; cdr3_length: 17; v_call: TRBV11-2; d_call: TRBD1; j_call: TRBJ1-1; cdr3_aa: CASSLVGTGGLGTEAFF; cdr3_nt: TGTGCCAGCAGCTTAGTTGGCACAGGGGGCCTCGGCACTGAAGCTTTCTTT
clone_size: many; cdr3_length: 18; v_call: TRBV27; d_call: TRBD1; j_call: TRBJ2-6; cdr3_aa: CASSFIPRTGQGANVLTF; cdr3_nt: TGTGCCAGCAGTTTTATCCCCCGGACAGGGCAGGGGGCCAACGTCCTGACTTTC
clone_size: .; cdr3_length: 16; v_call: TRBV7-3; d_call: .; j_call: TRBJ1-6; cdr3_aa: CASSLYPGGSNSPLHF; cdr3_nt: TGTGCCAGCAGCTTATACCCTGGGGGGAGTAATTCACCCCTCCACTTT
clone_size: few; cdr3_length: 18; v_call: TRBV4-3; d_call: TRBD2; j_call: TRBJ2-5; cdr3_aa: CASSQDGLAGLSQETQYF; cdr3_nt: TGCGCCAGCAGCCAAGATGGACTAGCGGGGTTGTCGCAAGAGACCCAGTACTTC
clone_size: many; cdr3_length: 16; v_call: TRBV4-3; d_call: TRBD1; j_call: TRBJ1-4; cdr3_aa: CASSHSFPDRGRKLFF; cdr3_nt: TGCGCCAGCAGCCACTCGTTTCCGGACAGGGGGCGAAAACTGTTTTTT
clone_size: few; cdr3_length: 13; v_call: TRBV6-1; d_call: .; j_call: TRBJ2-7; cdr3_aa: CASRTRDHYEQYF; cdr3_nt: TGTGCCAGCAGGACTAGGGACCACTACGAGCAGTACTTC
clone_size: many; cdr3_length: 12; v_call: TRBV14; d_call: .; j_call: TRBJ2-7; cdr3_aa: CASKGYVGEQYF; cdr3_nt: TGTGCCAGCAAAGGCTACGTCGGGGAGCAGTACTTC
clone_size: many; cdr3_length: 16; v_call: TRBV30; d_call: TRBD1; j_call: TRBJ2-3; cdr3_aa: CAWWRHPGQTTDTQYF; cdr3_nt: TGTGCCTGGTGGAGACATCCGGGACAGACGACAGATACGCAGTATTTT
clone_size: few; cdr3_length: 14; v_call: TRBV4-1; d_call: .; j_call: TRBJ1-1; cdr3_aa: CASSQGRADTEAFF; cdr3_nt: TGCGCCAGCAGCCAAGGACGAGCGGACACTGAAGCTTTCTTT
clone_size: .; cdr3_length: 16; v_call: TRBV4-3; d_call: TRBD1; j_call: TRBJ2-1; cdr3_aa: CASSQDRDRGYNEQFF; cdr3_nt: TGCGCCAGCAGCCAAGATCGGGACAGGGGTTACAATGAGCAGTTCTTC
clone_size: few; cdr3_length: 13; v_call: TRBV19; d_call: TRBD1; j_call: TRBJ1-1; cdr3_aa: CANSGTGATEAFF; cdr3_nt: TGTGCCAACAGTGGGACAGGCGCCACTGAAGCTTTCTTT
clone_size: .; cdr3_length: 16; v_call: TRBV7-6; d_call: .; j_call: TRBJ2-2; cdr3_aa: CASSPLWRADTGELFF; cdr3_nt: TGTGCCAGCAGCCCACTTTGGAGGGCGGACACCGGGGAGCTGTTTTTT
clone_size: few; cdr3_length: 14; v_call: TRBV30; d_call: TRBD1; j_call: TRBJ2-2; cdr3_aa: CAWRTGANTGELFF; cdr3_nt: TGTGCCTGGAGGACAGGGGCGAACACCGGGGAGCTGTTTTTT
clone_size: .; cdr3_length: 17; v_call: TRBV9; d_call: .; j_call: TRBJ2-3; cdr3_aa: CASGDGTLFASTDTQYF; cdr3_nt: TGTGCCAGCGGGGATGGGACTTTGTTCGCTAGCACAGATACGCAGTATTTT
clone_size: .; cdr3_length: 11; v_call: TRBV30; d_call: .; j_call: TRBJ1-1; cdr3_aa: CAWSYRDNAFF; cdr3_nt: TGTGCCTGGAGTTACAGGGATAACGCTTTCTTT
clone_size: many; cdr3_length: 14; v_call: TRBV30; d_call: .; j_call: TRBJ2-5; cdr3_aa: CAWSIAPAGETQYF; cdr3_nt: TGTGCCTGGAGTATCGCACCGGCCGGAGAGACCCAGTACTTC
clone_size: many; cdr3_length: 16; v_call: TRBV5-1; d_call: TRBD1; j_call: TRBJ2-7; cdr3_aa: CASSLASRTGQFEQYF; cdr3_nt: TGCGCCAGCAGCTTGGCCTCCCGGACAGGGCAGTTCGAGCAGTACTTC
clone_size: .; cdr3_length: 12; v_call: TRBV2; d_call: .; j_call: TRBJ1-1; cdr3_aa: CASIGEDTEAFF; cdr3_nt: TGTGCCAGCATTGGGGAAGACACTGAAGCTTTCTTT
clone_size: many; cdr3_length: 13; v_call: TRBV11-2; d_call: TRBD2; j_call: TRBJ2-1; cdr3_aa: CASSSRLAEEQFF; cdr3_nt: TGTGCCAGCAGCTCCCGACTAGCAGAGGAGCAGTTCTTC
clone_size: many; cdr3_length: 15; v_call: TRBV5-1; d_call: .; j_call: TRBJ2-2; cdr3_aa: CASTWVSANTGELFF; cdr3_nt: TGCGCCAGCACGTGGGTTTCTGCGAACACCGGGGAGCTGTTTTTT
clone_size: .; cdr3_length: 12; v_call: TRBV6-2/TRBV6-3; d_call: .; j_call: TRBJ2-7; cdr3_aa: CASSPESYEQCF; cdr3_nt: TGTGCCAGCAGTCCTGAGTCCTACGAGCAGTGCTTC
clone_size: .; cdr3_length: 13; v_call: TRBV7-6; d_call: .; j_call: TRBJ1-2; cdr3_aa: CASSLVTTGTQTF; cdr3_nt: TGTGCCAGCAGCCTAGTAACGACCGGGACGCAGACCTTC
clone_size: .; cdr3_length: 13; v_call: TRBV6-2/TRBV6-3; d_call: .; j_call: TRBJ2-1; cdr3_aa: CASTSQGPDEQFF; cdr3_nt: TGTGCCAGCACTAGCCAGGGACCCGATGAGCAGTTCTTC
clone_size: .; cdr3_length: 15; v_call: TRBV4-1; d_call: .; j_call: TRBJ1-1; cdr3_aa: CASSQVLGSNTEAFF; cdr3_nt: TGCGCCAGCAGCCAAGTTCTGGGATCGAACACTGAAGCTTTCTTT
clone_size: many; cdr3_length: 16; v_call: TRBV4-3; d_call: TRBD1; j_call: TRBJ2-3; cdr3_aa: CASSQDPQGVADTQYF; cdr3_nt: TGCGCCAGCAGCCAAGATCCCCAGGGGGTGGCAGATACGCAGTATTTT
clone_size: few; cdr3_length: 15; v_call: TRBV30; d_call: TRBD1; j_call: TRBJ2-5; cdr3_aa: CAWDAGTGGWETQYF; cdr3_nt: TGTGCCTGGGATGCCGGGACAGGGGGCTGGGAGACCCAGTACTTC
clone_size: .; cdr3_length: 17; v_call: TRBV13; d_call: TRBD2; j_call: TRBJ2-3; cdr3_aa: CASSPARTSGSTDTQYF; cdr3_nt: TGTGCCAGCAGCCCTGCCAGGACTAGCGGGAGTACAGATACGCAGTATTTT
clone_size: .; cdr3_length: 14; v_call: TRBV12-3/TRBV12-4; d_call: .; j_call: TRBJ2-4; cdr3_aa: CASRDTLAKNIQYF; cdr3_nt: TGTGCCAGCAGGGATACCTTAGCCAAAAACATTCAGTACTTC
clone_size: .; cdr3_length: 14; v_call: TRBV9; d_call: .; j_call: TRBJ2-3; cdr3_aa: CASSAGQTGDTQYF; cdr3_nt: TGTGCCAGCAGCGCCGGACAGACTGGTGATACGCAGTATTTT
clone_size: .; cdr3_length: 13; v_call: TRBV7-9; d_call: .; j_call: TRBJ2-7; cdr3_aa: CASAFSGTYEQYF; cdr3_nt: TGTGCCTCAGCTTTTTCAGGGACCTACGAGCAGTACTTC